This TCR beta chain was retrieved from a study of T cell responses to AZD1222 COVID-19 vaccine. Study-level findings and limits: No day 14 peak samples; only post-peak repertoires were characterized.

Concerning this clone: The antigen remains unidentified.

Assay used: immunoSEQ multiplex PCR; TCRdb lists only in-frame clones, some missing. The sample comprises some 130,000 clones, roughly 93% of which are singletons, and around 0.99% rests with the top ten. This CDR3 spans 17 amino acids. The ends were cut back, 1 base at V and 1 base at J, with 15 bases in the middle. Germline assignment: CDR1 SGHDT and CDR2 YYEEEE. This rearrangement joins TRBV5-6 to TRBJ1-5, with D perhaps matching TRBD1 (6 bases). This TCR was recovered from an adult who received the AZD1222 COVID-19 vaccine. Here the sequenced sample was peripheral blood, taken 28 days after the second AZD1222 dose. CDR3 amino acids: CASSLSSTGTSNQPQHF. The CDR3 bases are TGTGCCAGCAGCTTGTCTTCGACAGGAACGAGCAATCAGCCCCAGCATTTT.